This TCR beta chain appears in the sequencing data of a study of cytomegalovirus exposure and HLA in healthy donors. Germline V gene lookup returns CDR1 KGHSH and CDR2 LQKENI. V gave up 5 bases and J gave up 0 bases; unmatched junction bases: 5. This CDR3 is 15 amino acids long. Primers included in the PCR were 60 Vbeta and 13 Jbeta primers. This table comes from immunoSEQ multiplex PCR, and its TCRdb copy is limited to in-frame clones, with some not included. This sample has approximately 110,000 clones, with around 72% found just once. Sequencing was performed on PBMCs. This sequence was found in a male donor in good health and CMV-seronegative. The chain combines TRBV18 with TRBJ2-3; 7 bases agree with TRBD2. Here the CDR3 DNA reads TGTGCCAGCTCATTGGGGCGGGGGAGCACAGATACGCAGTATTTT. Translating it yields CASSLGRGSTDTQYF. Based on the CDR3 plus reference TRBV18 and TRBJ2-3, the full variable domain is NAGVMQNPRHLVRRRGQEARLRCSPMKGHSHVYWYRQLPEEGLKFMVYLQKENIIDESGMPKERFSAEFPKEGPSILRIQQVVRGDSAAYFCASSLGRGSTDTQYFGPGTRLTVL.